The 7 T cell receptor beta chains below all came from one sample that was sequenced in a study of blood T cell repertoires in COVID-19. Sequencing used immunoSEQ multiplex PCR; TCRdb keeps in-frame clones, though not all of them. In the table there are around 150,000 clones, 70% to 85% of which are singletons. Sequencing input: peripheral blood. The receptors were gathered from an elderly woman in a cohort sampled during active or convalescent COVID-19.

This chain uses TRBV10-3 with TRBJ2-7; 7 positions agree with TRBD1. Unmatched junction bases numbered 8, after V lost 3 bases and J lost 3 bases. The CDR3 is 15 residues long. Looked up from germline, CDR1 is ENHRY and CDR2 is SYGVKD. The CDR3 loop reads CAISDSGQAYYEQYF. Written as DNA, the CDR3 is TGTGCCATCAGTGACTCCGGACAGGCCTACTACGAGCAGTACTTC.

The chain combines TRBV3-1 (or the pseudogene TRBV3-2) with TRBJ1-2; no firm D call. The CDR3 contains 15 residues. The germline CDR1 and CDR2 sequences are LGHDT and YNNKEL (reference sequence). V lost 0 bases, J lost 4 bases, and 12 bases lay in between. CDR3 nucleotide sequence: TGTGCCAGCAGCCAAGATTGGGTCAGGCGCTATGGCTACACCTTC. Amino acids: CASSQDWVRRYGYTF.

The V call is TRBV7-9, the J call TRBJ1-2; 9 nucleotides match TRBD1. The CDR3 is made up of 15 amino acids. V dropped 4 bases and J dropped 7; count of bases not matched to a gene: 10. Germline CDR1 is SEHNR and CDR2 is FQNEAQ (reference sequence). The CDR3, as DNA: TGTGCCAGCAGCTGGACCACAGGGGGCGAGGCTGGCTACACCTTC. As protein: CASSWTTGGEAGYTF. Full variable domain (remainder filled in from reference TRBV7-9 and TRBJ1-2): DTGVSQNPRHKITKRGQNVTFRCDPISEHNRLYWYRQTLGQGPEFLTYFQNEAQLEKSRLLSDRFSAERPKGSFSTLEIQRTEQGDSAMYLCASSWTTGGEAGYTFGSGTRLTVV.

J is TRBJ1-2 and V is TRBV3-1 (or the pseudogene TRBV3-2), with a possible D match to TRBD1 (6 bases). Germline CDR1 and CDR2: LGHDT and YNNKEL (reference sequence). The CDR3 is made up of 11 amino acids. The V gene lost 2 bases and the J gene lost 8 bases, with 6 bases spanning the gap. In nucleotides, the CDR3 is TGTGCCAGCAGCCAACAGGGGGGCTACACCTTC. Its protein product is CASSQQGGYTF.

Here the CDR3 DNA reads TGTGCCAGCAGTTTAAAGGGCGGGACTGAAGCTTTCTTT. Protein: CASSLKGGTEAFF. The chain recombines TRBV12-3 or TRBV12-4 with TRBJ1-1; D gene unclear. The V end was cut by 2 bases, the J end by 5 bases, with 9 bases between. This CDR3 spans 13 amino acids.

V is TRBV5-4 and J is TRBJ1-2; D perhaps matches TRBD1 (5 bases). Germline V gene lookup returns CDR1 SGHNT and CDR2 YYREEE (reference sequence). Deletions cut 0 bases from V and 4 bases from J, with 13 bases between. The CDR3 loop spans 15 amino acids. The CDR3 DNA reads as TGTGCCAGCAGCTTGGTACGGGGGAAGGCCTATGGCTACACCTTC. It yields the protein CASSLVRGKAYGYTF.

The rearrangement links TRBV28 to TRBJ2-3, with 12 bases aligning to TRBD1. V gave up 6 bases and J gave up 6 bases; unmatched junction bases: 10. This CDR3 region has 16 residues. Germline-derived CDR1 and CDR2 are MDHEN and SYDVKM. The CDR3 loop reads CASSPEGQGALDTQYF. The CDR3 bases are TGTGCCAGCAGCCCGGAGGGACAGGGGGCTTTGGATACGCAGTATTTT.